This T cell receptor beta chain was obtained from a study of siplizumab effects on memory and regulatory T cells (dated by TCRdb to about 2019). Regarding the research as a whole: The study looked at the effect of siplizumab, an anti-CD2 antibody, on alloreactive T-cell subsets in allogeneic mixed lymphocyte reactions made from human PBMCs. Points the paper makes about the study in general: In reactions with siplizumab, an average of roughly 69% of mappable alloreactive CD4+ clones were Treg-derived, compared with 25% to 30% in control reactions. Because sequences at frequencies below about 10^-5 were poorly captured, only a minor fraction of alloreactive clones could be mapped back to unstimulated subsets. Compared with memory T cells, unstimulated naive T cells appeared more diverse, and naive cells seemed to make a substantial contribution to the alloresponse. Whether proliferating Tregs from siplizumab cultures were suppressive was not functionally confirmed. Siplizumab significantly lowered the cumulative frequency of alloreactive sequences that could be traced to unstimulated CD4+ memory T cells. A naive or memory phenotype could not be assigned to roughly 80-96% of proliferating CD4+ or CD8+ clones.

Sorted unstimulated T cells and proliferating T cells recovered from mixed lymphocyte reactions underwent TCRbeta CDR3 sequencing. Fresh whole blood from over 8 HLA-typed healthy donors was used to isolate PBMCs. To map where alloreactive clones came from, unstimulated CD4+ non-regulatory T cells were FACS-sorted. The method behind the library was the immunoSEQ multiplex PCR assay. Roughly 100,000 TCR templates per sample were assayed by the deep sequencing platform. Genomic DNA extracted from sorted T cells was used for TCRbeta CDR3 sequencing. Per the source publication's procedure: The R programming language was used for clonal analysis of TCRbeta CDR3 data. Unstimulated samples were compared with post-reaction CFSE-low samples to define alloreactive CD4+ and CD8+ clones. By matching sequences to the repertoires of sorted unstimulated Treg and non-Treg cells, each alloreactive CD4+ clone was assigned a regulatory or non-regulatory origin. Entries here come from immuneACCESS through TCRdb and include only in-frame sequences with V and J called. Some clones fail to appear in such tables; in the studies checked, an unresolved V gene covers under half of the shortfall, and the cause of the remainder is unknown. Clonal size and the V and J genes are those of that table, whereas D and trimming came from the DNA. The sample table records about 100,000 clones; over 90% of these occur just once. Jointly, the top ten make up about 1.4% of the sample.

CDR3 length: 15 amino acids, cysteine to phenylalanine. Only the CDR3 DNA is retained, 45 bases long and in frame from the first base. The germline V end is reduced by 5 bases and the J end by 5 bases; junction bases left unmatched: 8. The germline V gene provides CDR1 KGHSH and CDR2 LQKENI. Note on this clone: The antigen it binds to is not known. Base quality data are lacking; no much larger clone is found one base away.

Recombination joined TRBV18 with TRBJ2-2, with 7 middle bases fitting TRBD1. The TCR was taken from a human donor in good health. The sequencing input was non-Treg CD4+ T cells sorted from blood. The sample's cell subset or site label, decoded: FACS-sorted unstimulated CD4+ non-regulatory T cells. The DNA sequence is as follows: TGTGCCAGCTCATCAAGACAGGGAAGGACCGGGGAGCTGTTTTTT. This is translated as CASSSRQGRTGELFF.